This TCR beta chain originates from a study of blood T cell repertoires in COVID-19. Trimming left V 2 bases short and J 3 bases short, with 12 bases between. The CDR3 extends over 14 amino acids. CDR1 and CDR2 (germline): SGHRS, YFSETQ. Participant-given clinical history determined each cohort assignment. As processed by the authors: Estimation of nucleated cell counts relied on the amplification of reference gene primers. The table came from immunoSEQ multiplex PCR; TCRdb's copy has only in-frame clones and leaves some out. V and J calls and clone size are as listed in that table; D and trimming were resolved from the DNA. The sample lists some 300,000 clones, roughly 89% occurring once.

J is TRBJ2-7 and V is TRBV5-1; a possible D gene is TRBD2 (5 bases). This clonotype was sampled from a woman in her thirties who had recovered from COVID-19. Material for sequencing was PBMCs or T cells enriched from blood (not recorded which). CDR3 residues: CASSFGRAGYEQYF. The CDR3 DNA follows: TGCGCCAGCAGCTTTGGGCGGGCCGGCTACGAGCAGTACTTC.